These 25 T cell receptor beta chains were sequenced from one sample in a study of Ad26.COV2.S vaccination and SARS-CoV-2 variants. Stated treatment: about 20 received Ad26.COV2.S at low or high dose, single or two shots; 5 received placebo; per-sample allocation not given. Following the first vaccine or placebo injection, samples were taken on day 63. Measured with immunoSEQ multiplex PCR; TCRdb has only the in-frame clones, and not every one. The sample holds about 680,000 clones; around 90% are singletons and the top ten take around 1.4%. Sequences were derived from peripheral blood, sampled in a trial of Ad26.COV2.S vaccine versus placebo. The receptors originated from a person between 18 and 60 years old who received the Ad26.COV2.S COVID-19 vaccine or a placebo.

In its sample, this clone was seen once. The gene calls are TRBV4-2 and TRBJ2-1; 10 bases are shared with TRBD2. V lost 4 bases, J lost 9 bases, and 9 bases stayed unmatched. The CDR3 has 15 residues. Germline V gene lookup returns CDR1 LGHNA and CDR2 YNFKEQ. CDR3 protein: CASSPLAGEMGEQFF. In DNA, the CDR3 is TGTGCCAGCAGCCCCCTAGCGGGAGAAATGGGTGAGCAGTTCTTC.

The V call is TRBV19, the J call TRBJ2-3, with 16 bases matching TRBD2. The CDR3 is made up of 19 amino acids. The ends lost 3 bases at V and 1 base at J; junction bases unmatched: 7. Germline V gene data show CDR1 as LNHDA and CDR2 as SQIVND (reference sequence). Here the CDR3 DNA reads TGTGCCAGTAGTATCCCGGGACTAGCGGGAGGGTACGGCACAGATACGCAGTATTTT. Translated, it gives CASSIPGLAGGYGTDTQYF.

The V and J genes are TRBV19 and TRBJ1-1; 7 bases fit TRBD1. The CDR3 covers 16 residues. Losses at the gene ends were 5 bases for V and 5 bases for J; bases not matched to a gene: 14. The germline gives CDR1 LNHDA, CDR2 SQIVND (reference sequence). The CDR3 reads CASSRPGQGERTEAFF. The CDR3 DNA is TGTGCCAGTAGTCGTCCGGGGCAGGGGGAGAGGACTGAAGCTTTCTTT.

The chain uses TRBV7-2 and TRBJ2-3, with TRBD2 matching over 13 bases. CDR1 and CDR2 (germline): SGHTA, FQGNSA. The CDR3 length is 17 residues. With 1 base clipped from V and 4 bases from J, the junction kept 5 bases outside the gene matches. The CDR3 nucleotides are TGTGCCAGCAGCTTAGAGGGACTAGCGGGGTGGTCAGATACGCAGTATTTT. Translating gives CASSLEGLAGWSDTQYF. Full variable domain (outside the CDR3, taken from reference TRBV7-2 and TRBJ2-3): GAGVSQSPSNKVTEKGKDVELRCDPISGHTALYWYRQSLGQGLEFLIYFQGNSAPDKSGLPSDRFSAERTGGSVSTLTIQRTQQEDSAVYLCASSLEGLAGWSDTQYFGPGTRLTVL.

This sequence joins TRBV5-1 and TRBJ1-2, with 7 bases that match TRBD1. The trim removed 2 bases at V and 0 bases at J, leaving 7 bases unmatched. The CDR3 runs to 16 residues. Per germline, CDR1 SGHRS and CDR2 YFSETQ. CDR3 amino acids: CASSLRGGSSNYGYTF. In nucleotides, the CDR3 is TGCGCCAGCAGCTTACGAGGGGGCTCCTCTAACTATGGCTACACCTTC.

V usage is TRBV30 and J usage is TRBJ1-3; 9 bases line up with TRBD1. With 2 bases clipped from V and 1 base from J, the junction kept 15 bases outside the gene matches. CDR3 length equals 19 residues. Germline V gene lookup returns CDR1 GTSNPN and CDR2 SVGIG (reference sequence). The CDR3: CAWSTTRTGAPLSGNTIYF. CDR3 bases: TGTGCCTGGAGTACTACACGGACAGGGGCTCCCTTATCTGGAAACACCATATATTTT.

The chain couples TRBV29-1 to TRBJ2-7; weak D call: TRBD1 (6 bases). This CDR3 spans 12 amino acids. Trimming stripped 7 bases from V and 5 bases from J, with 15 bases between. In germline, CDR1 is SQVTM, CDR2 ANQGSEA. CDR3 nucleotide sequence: TGCAGCGCCCGGACAGACCAGAACGAGCAGTACTTC. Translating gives CSARTDQNEQYF.

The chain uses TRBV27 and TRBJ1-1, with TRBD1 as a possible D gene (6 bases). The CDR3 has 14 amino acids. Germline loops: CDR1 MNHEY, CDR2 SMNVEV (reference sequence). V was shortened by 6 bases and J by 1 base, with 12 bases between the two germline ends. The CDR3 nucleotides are TGTGCCAGCAGAGGGGGGGCCGCGAACACTGAAGCTTTCTTT. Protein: CASRGGAANTEAFF.

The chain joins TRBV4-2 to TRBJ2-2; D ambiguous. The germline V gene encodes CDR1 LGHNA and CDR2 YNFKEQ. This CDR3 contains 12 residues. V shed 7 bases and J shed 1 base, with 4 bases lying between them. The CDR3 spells CASTMNTGELFF. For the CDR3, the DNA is TGTGCCAGCACCATGAACACCGGGGAGCTGTTTTTT.

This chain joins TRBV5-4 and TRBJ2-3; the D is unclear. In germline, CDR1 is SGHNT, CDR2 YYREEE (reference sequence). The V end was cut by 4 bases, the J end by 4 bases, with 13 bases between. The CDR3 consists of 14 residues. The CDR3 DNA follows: TGTGCCAGCAGCGAAGGGCCGGCTGCAGATACGCAGTATTTT. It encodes CASSEGPAADTQYF. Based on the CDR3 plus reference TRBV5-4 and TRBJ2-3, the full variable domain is ETGVTQSPTHLIKTRGQQVTLRCSSQSGHNTVSWYQQALGQGPQFIFQYYREEENGRGNFPPRFSGLQFPNYSSELNVNALELDDSALYLCASSEGPAADTQYFGPGTRLTVL.

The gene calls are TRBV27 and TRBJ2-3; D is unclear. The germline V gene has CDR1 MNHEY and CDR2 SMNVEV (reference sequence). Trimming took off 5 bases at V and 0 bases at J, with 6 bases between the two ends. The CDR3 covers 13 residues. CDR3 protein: CASSRSSTDTQYF. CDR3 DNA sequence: TGTGCCAGCAGTCGTTCGAGCACAGATACGCAGTATTTT.

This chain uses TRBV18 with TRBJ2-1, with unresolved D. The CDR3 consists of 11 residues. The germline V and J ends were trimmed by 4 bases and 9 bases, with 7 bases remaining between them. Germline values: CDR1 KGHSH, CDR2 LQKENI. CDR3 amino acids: CASSREGEQFF. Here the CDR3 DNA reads TGTGCCAGCTCACGTGAAGGTGAGCAGTTCTTC.

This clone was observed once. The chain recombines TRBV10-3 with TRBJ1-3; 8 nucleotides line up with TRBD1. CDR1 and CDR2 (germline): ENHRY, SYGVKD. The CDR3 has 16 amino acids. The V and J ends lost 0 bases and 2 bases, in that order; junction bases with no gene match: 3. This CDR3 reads CAISESGQAPGNTIYF. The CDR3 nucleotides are TGTGCCATCAGTGAGTCGGGACAGGCCCCTGGAAACACCATATATTTT.

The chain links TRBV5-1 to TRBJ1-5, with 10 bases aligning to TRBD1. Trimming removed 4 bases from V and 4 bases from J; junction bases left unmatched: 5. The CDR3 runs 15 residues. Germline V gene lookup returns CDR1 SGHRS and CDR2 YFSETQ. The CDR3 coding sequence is TGCGCCAGCAGCCATGGGGACAGGGGTAATCAGCCCCAGCATTTT. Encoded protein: CASSHGDRGNQPQHF. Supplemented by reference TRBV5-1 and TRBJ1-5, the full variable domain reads KAGVTQTPRYLIKTRGQQVTLSCSPISGHRSVSWYQQTPGQGLQFLFEYFSETQRNKGNFPGRFSGRQFSNSRSEMNVSTLELGDSALYLCASSHGDRGNQPQHFGDGTRLSIL.

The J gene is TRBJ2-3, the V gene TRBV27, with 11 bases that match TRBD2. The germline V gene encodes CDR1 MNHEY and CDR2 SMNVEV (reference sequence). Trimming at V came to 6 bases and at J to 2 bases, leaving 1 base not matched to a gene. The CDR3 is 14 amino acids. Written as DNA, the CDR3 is TGTGCCAGCAGACTAGCGGGGGCCACAGATACGCAGTATTTT. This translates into CASRLAGATDTQYF.

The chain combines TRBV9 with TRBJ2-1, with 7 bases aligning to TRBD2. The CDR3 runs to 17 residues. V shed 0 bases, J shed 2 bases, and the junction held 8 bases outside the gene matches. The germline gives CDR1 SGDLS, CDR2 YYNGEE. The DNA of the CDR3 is TGTGCCAGCAGCGTAGCTACGGGGGGAGGGCCCTACAATGAGCAGTTCTTC. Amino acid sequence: CASSVATGGGPYNEQFF.

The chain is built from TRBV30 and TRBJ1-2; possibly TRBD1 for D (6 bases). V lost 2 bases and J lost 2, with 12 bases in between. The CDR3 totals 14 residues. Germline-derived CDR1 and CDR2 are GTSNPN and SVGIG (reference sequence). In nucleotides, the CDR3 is TGTGCCTGGAGTCCCCGGACAGCCAACTATGGCTACACCTTC. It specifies CAWSPRTANYGYTF.

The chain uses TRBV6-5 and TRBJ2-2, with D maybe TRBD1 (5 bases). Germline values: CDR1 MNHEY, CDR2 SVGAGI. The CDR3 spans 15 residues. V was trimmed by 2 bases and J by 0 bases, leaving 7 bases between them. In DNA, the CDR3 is TGTGCCAGCAGTTACGGCAGGGCGAACACCGGGGAGCTGTTTTTT. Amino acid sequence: CASSYGRANTGELFF.

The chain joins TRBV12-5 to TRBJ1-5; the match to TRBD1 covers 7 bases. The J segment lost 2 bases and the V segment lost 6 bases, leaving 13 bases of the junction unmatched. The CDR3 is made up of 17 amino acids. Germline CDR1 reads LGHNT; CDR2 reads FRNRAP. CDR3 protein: CASGRGQANAGNQPQHF. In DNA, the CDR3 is TGTGCTAGTGGCAGAGGACAGGCCAACGCAGGCAATCAGCCCCAGCATTTT.

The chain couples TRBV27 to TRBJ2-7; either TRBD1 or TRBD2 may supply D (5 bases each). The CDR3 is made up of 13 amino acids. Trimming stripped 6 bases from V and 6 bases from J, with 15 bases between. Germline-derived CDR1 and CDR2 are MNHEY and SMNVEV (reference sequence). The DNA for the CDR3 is TGTGCCAGCAGCCGGGACGGGTTAGTCGAGCAGTACTTC. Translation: CASSRDGLVEQYF.

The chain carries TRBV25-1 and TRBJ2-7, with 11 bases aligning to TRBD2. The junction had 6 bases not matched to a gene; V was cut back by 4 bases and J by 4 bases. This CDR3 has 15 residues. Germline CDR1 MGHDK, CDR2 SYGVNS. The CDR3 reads CASSASGRTTYEQYF. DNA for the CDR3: TGTGCCAGCAGTGCTAGCGGGAGGACGACGTACGAGCAGTACTTC.

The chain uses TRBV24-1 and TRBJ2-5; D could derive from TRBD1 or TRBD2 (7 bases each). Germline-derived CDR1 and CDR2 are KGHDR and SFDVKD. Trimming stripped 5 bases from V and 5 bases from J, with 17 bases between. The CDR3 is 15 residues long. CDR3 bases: TGTGCCACCAGTGCCCCAGGGGGGGCCCGGGAGACCCAGTACTTC. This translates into CATSAPGGARETQYF.

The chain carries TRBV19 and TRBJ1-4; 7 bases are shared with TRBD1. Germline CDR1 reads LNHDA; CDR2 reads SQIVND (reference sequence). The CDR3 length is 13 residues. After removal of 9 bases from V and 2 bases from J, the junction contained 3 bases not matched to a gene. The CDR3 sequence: CASRQGTNEKLFF. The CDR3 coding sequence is TGTGCCAGCAGACAGGGCACTAATGAAAAACTGTTTTTT.

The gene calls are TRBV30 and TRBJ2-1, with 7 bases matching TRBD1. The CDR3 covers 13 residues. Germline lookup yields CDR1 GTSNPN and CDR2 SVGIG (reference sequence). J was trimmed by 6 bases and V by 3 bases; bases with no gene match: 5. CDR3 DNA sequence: TGTGCCTGGAGGCAGACAGGGACCAATGAGCAGTTCTTC. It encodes CAWRQTGTNEQFF.

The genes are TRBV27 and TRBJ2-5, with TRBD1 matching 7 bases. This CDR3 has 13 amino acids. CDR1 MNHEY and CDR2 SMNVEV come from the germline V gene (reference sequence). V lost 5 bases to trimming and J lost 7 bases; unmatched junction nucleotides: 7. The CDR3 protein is CASSMTGRGTQYF. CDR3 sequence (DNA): TGTGCCAGCAGTATGACAGGGCGAGGGACCCAGTACTTC.